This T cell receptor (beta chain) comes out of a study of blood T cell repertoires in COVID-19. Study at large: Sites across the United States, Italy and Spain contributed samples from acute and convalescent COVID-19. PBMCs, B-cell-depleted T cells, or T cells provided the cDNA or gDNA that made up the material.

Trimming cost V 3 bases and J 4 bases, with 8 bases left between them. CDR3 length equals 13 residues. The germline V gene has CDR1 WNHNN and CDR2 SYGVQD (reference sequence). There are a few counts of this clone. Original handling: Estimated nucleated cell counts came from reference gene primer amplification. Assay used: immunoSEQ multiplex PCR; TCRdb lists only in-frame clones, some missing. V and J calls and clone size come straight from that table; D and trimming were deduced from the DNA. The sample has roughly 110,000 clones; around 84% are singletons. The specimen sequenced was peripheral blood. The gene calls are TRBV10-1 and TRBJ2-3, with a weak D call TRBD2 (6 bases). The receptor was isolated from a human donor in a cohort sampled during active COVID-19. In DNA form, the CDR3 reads TGCGCCAGCAGTGATGGGGGGTCAGATACGCAGTATTTT. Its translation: CASSDGGSDTQYF.